The clone carrying this T cell receptor beta chain was seen ten or more times. TCRdb analysed the PCR reads with MiXCR anew, one entry per CDR3 protein. The sample holds 75,000 to 100,000 distinct CDR3 sequences, roughly 20% seen once. The data stem from a study of molecular identifiers for immune sequencing clone quantification. The germline gives CDR1 MNHEY, CDR2 SVGEGT. This CDR3 region has 15 residues. Trimming shortened V by 5 bases and J by 2 bases, and 12 bases separated the two germline ends. Libraries of naive CD8 cells were prepared from 20,000 to 1,000,000 sorted cells using 10%, 30% or 50% RNA. A CD8+CD4-CCR7+CD45RA+ gate was used to sort naive CD8 T cells.

The receptor was derived from a human donor in good health. Some libraries in this study had Jurkat cell RNA spiked in. Sequencing was performed on naive CD8+ T cells from blood, with Jurkat cell RNA spiked in. Documented subset: FACS-sorted CD8+CD4-CCR7+CD45RA+ naive T cells. The chain uses TRBV6-2 or TRBV6-3 and TRBJ2-2; D possibly matches TRBD1 or TRBD2 (5 bases each). CDR3 bases: TGTGCCAGCAGTACCGGGGCGTCCAACACCGGGGAGCTGTTTTTT. Translation: CASSTGASNTGELFF.